This T cell receptor beta chain was sequenced during a study of T-cell memory formation after mild COVID-19. Regarding this clonotype: Its matching antigen is unknown.

Overall study results and limits: The CD4+ clones that contracted clustered mainly within CM and EM, and the CD8+ clones concentrated in EMRA. The appearance of some responding clones in pre-infection memory suggested that cross-reactive memory joined.

Via MiXCR, TCRdb re-called the 5' RACE reads, giving one row per CDR3 protein. The repertoire holds roughly 100,000 distinct CDR3 sequences, with 15% to 20% as singletons. Per the germline V gene, CDR1 is MGHRA and CDR2 is YSYEKL. V lost 4 bases and J lost 4, with 11 bases in between. The CDR3 totals 15 residues. The sample comprised PBMCs or a T cell subset sorted from them (not recorded which). The source of this sequence is an adult woman who had mild COVID-19 (a few samples of this study predate the infection). Cell type and time point are not known. The J gene is TRBJ1-6, the V gene TRBV4-1; D ambiguous. The chain's CDR3 is CASSPEWEYNSPLHF. The DNA of the CDR3 is TGCGCCAGCAGCCCCGAATGGGAATATAATTCACCCCTCCACTTT.